The 11 T cell receptor beta chains in this list originate from one sample, sequenced in a study of blood T cell repertoires in COVID-19. Using immunoSEQ multiplex PCR, the repertoire was profiled, and TCRdb retains in-frame clones only, with some absent. The profile covers roughly 250,000 clones, with 90% appearing a single time and around 3.5% taken by the ten largest. The sample was peripheral blood. The receptors stem from a woman between 40 and 50 years old with acute or convalescent COVID-19.

This clone was counted between two and nine times. The chain carries TRBV15 and TRBJ1-1; D is unclear. CDR3 length: 14 residues. The V gene's germline CDR1 is LNHNV and CDR2 YYDKDF (reference sequence). Trimming removed 2 bases at V and 3 bases at J, with 10 bases between. The chain's CDR3 is CATSRLQKDTEAFF. CDR3 nucleotide sequence: TGTGCCACCAGCAGACTACAGAAGGACACTGAAGCTTTCTTT.

The genes are TRBV9 and TRBJ2-2; D may be TRBD2 (6 bases). Germline V gives CDR1 SGDLS, CDR2 YYNGEE. V lost 0 bases and J 0 bases, leaving 9 bases between the germline ends. CDR3 size: 16 residues. CDR3 in DNA: TGTGCCAGCAGCGTAGGGGGGGATCCGAACACCGGGGAGCTGTTTTTT. This encodes CASSVGGDPNTGELFF.

V and J are TRBV25-1 and TRBJ1-5; 8 bases align to TRBD1. In germline, CDR1 is MGHDK, CDR2 SYGVNS. V lost 3 bases and J lost 3; bases outside the gene matches: 7. The CDR3 extends over 16 amino acids. In DNA form, the CDR3 reads TGTGCCAGCAGTGAGGGCAGGGGGCTTAACAATCAGCCCCAGCATTTT. As protein: CASSEGRGLNNQPQHF. Full variable domain (remainder filled in from reference TRBV25-1 and TRBJ1-5): EADIYQTPRYLVIGTGKKITLECSQTMGHDKMYWYQQDPGMELHLIHYSYGVNSTEKGDLSSESTVSRIRTEHFPLTLESARPSHTSQYLCASSEGRGLNNQPQHFGDGTRLSIL.

This clone showed up just a few times. The chain is built from TRBV7-6 and TRBJ1-1; weak D call: TRBD1 (5 bases). Trimming took off 2 bases at V and 1 base at J, with 11 bases between the two ends. The CDR3 length is 15 residues. Per germline, CDR1 SGHVS and CDR2 FNYEAQ. The CDR3 spells CASSLLGGKNTEAFF. The CDR3 DNA follows: TGTGCCAGCAGCTTACTCGGGGGGAAGAACACTGAAGCTTTCTTT.

The chain carries TRBV11-2 and TRBJ1-3, with D perhaps TRBD1 (5 bases). CDR1 and CDR2 (germline): SGHAT, FQNNGV. The germline V and J ends were trimmed by 5 bases and 0 bases, with 8 bases remaining between them. This CDR3 spans 14 amino acids. The CDR3 region is CASSATASGNTIYF. The CDR3 region has the DNA TGTGCCAGCAGCGCGACAGCCTCTGGAAACACCATATATTTT.

The chain couples TRBV21-1 to TRBJ2-7; no DNA check was done on the table's D call, TRBD1. TRBV21-1 is a documented pseudogene. This CDR3 spans 15 amino acids. Written as DNA, the CDR3 is TGTGCCAGCAGCAAAGGCGGGACAGAGCACTACGAGCAGTACGTC. It codes for CASSKGGTEHYEQYV.

The V call is TRBV9, the J call TRBJ2-3, with 8 nucleotides matching TRBD1. The CDR3 extends over 14 amino acids. Trimming at V came to 0 bases and at J to 9 bases, leaving 6 bases not matched to a gene. In germline, CDR1 is SGDLS, CDR2 YYNGEE. CDR3 amino acids: CASSVAGGPGTQYF. Written as DNA, the CDR3 is TGTGCCAGCAGCGTAGCAGGGGGCCCAGGGACGCAGTATTTT.

V gene TRBV10-3 combines with J gene TRBJ2-3, with 16 bases lining up with TRBD2. The length of the CDR3 is 18 residues. Germline V gene lookup returns CDR1 ENHRY and CDR2 SYGVKD. The ends lost 4 bases at V and 3 bases at J; junction bases unmatched: 7. CDR3 nucleotide sequence: TGTGCCATCAGTGGTGGGACTAGCGGGGGGGGAAGGACAGATACGCAGTATTTT. This codes for CAISGGTSGGGRTDTQYF.

This clone was seen a single time. The rearrangement uses TRBV15 and TRBJ1-5; D unresolved. CDR3 length: 13 amino acids. Germline V gives CDR1 LNHNV, CDR2 YYDKDF (reference sequence). V was trimmed by 9 bases and J by 4 bases, leaving 13 bases between them. As DNA, the CDR3 is TGTGCCACAAAAACGGAGGTTAATCAGCCCCAGCATTTT. It encodes CATKTEVNQPQHF.

This clone appeared once. Other DNA sequences of this sample code for an identical CDR3. The V and J genes are TRBV4-1 and TRBJ2-2, with a possible D match to TRBD2 (5 bases). From germline, CDR1 is MGHRA and CDR2 YSYEKL. Trimming pared 0 bases from V and 6 bases from J, leaving 11 bases between. The CDR3 consists of 15 residues. The CDR3 protein is CASSQDRGLAGELFF. CDR3 nucleotides: TGCGCCAGCAGCCAAGACCGAGGGCTCGCCGGGGAGCTGTTTTTT.

The gene calls are TRBV5-6 and TRBJ1-1; D possibly corresponds to TRBD1 (6 bases). The CDR3 has 13 residues. The V gene lost 5 bases and the J gene lost 1 base, with 9 bases spanning the gap. Germline V lookup: CDR1 SGHDT, CDR2 YYEEEE. CDR3 nucleotides: TGTGCCAGCAGGTACAGGGAGAACACTGAAGCTTTCTTT. Amino acids: CASRYRENTEAFF.